The TCR beta chain described here comes from a study of T-cell reconstitution after alpha-beta-depleted transplantation in children (TCRdb year 2016). A note on the overall study: The study quantitatively tracked T-cell immune reconstitution after TCRalphabeta/CD19-depleted allogeneic hematopoietic cell transplantation in children using TCR repertoire profiling.

V and J lose 2 bases and 8 bases, and a span of 14 bases separates them. The germline V gene yields SGHRS for CDR1 and YFSETQ for CDR2. Including cysteine and phenylalanine, the CDR3 has 14 amino acids. Here the CDR3 DNA is all that survives: 42 bases in frame from base 1. The table lists this clonotype with a few counts. Its antigen target is currently unknown. Within one base of it there is no much larger clone, and no base qualities were kept. Library preparation used PCR. The sequencer listed for this sample is Illumina HiSeq 2500. TCR libraries were prepared with molecular barcoding, using unique molecular identifiers to normalize TCRbeta repertoire quantification. TCRdb handled the public reads itself, with Q25 trimming in fastp and clone calling in MiXCR, and kept productive beta chains. Each CDR3 protein appears once, grouped with its most common genes and DNA. This sample comprises just under 550,000 distinct CDR3 sequences, about a sixth of them detected only once. Roughly 3.3% of the sample is in the top ten clones.

The receptor's source is a human donor who donated a stem cell graft to a child with acute lymphoblastic leukemia. The chain employs TRBV5-1 and TRBJ2-1; a tentative D call is TRBD2 (6 bases match). The material sequenced was PBMCs from the stem cell graft donor, taken from the stem cell graft. The nucleotide sequence is given as TGCGCCAGCAGCTTCGGCGGGATTTTGGATGAGCAGTTCTTC. The resulting protein is CASSFGGILDEQFF.